The rows below give T cell receptor delta chains drawn from one sample of a study of Vδ1+ human thymocytes. TCRdb reapplied CATT to the multiplex PCR reads. The sample contains roughly 55,000 delta-chain clones, less than 20% of which appear only once. The sample comprised Vdelta1+ gamma-delta thymocytes from the thymus. Receptor source: a boy less than two years old who had congenital heart surgery. Both conserved end residues are part of each CDR3. D genes are given only for firm matches. Only some rows state a clone size, as once, few, many or a class for expanded clones.

size	V	D	J	DNA	CDR3
NA	TRDV1	TRDD3	TRDJ1	TGTGCTCTTGGGGATCCCTTTACCCTACTAGTACTGGGGGATACCGGCACCGATAAACTCATCTTT	CALGDPFTLLVLGDTGTDKLIF
NA	TRDV1	NA	TRDJ1	TGTGCTCTTGGGGAATTAGTCCGGGGGGCGTACACCGATAAACTCATCTTT	CALGELVRGAYTDKLIF
few	TRDV1	TRDD3	TRDJ1	TGTGCTCTTGGGGGTACAGGGAACGTACTGGGGGACCCTTATAAACTCATCTTT	CALGGTGNVLGDPYKLIF
few	TRDV1	NA	TRDJ1	TGTGCTCTTGGGGAACTTTGGGGGGTCTTGGGGATCCGGTACACCGATAAACTCATCTTT	CALGELWGVLGIRYTDKLIF
few	TRDV1	TRDD3	TRDJ1	TGTGCTCTTGGGGAACTGCTCTGGACTGGGGGCTCCTTACACGATAAACTCATCTTT	CALGELLWTGGSLHDKLIF
NA	TRDV1	TRDD3	TRDJ1	TGTGCTCTTGGGGCGCTACCCCGGGATACGCCGTACACCGATAAACTCATCTTT	CALGALPRDTPYTDKLIF
NA	TRDV1	TRDD3	TRDJ1	TGTGCTCTTGGGTATCTTCCTACCTACCAGTGGGGGATACGCTACACCGATAAACTCATCTTT	CALGYLPTYQWGIRYTDKLIF
NA	TRDV1	TRDD2	TRDJ1	TGTGCTCTTGGGGCCAAGGCCCTTGAACTTCCTACAACCGACACCGATAAACTCATCTTT	CALGAKALELPTTDTDKLIF
NA	TRDV1	NA	TRDJ1	TGTGCTCTTGGGGCTCCAGAGCGGCTACGCCGAGGGTACACCGATAAACTCATCTTT	CALGAPERLRRGYTDKLIF
NA	TRDV1	NA	TRDJ1	TGTGCTCTTGGGGAACGGGGACGGGCTGGGTGCGATAAACTCATCTTT	CALGERGRAGCDKLIF
few	TRDV1	TRDD3	TRDJ1	TGTGCTCTTGGGGAGGGCCACCCGGCTGGGGGATGCCTCATCTTT	CALGEGHPAGGCLIF
NA	TRDV1	TRDD3	TRDJ1	TGTGCTCTTGGGGAACCGCCAGTAAGGCCAGTCCTCCGTACTGGGGGATACGCGACCACCGATAAACTCATCTTT	CALGEPPVRPVLRTGGYATTDKLIF
few	TRDV1	NA	TRDJ1	TGTGCTCTTCGCGGGGTCTACACCGATAAACTCATCTTT	CALRGVYTDKLIF
NA	TRDV1	TRDD3	TRDJ1	TGTGCTCTTGGGGAACTTTATTCCTACGGGGATACGGGCATCATCTTT	CALGELYSYGDTGIIF
NA	TRDV1	TRDD3	TRDJ1	TGTGCTCTTGGGGAATCAGGTCCCCCCTGGGGGATAATGCCGGTGTACACCTATAAACTCATCTTT	CALGESGPPWGIMPVYTYKLIF
NA	TRDV1	TRDD3	TRDJ1	TGTGCTCTTGGGGAACTCCTACTGGGGGACCTCCCATACACCGATAAACTCATCTTT	CALGELLLGDLPYTDKLIF
few	TRDV1	TRDD3	TRDJ1	TGTGCTCTTGGGGGGCCCCGTCCGAGATCACTGGGGGCCTACACCGATAAACTCATCTTT	CALGGPRPRSLGAYTDKLIF
few	TRDV1	NA	TRDJ1	TGTGCTCTTGGGGGAAATACCAAGGATAAACTCATCTTT	CALGGNTKDKLIF
few	TRDV1	TRDD3	TRDJ1	TGTGCTCTTGGGTCCTGGCTTCCCACCGGGATACTCACCGATAAACTCATCTTT	CALGSWLPTGILTDKLIF
few	TRDV2	TRDD3	TRDJ1	TGTGCCTGTGACACCGTGTGCTGGGGGAACGATAAACTCATCTTT	CACDTVCWGNDKLIF
few	TRDV1	TRDD3	TRDJ2	TGTGCTCTTGGGGAACTTTTCGCGTTCCCAAATGATCCCTACTGGGGGATATTAACAGCACAACTCTTCTTT	CALGELFAFPNDPYWGILTAQLFF
NA	TRDV1	TRDD3	TRDJ1	TGTGCTCTTGGGGAACTCCGCCTGGGGGATACCGATAAACTCATCTTT	CALGELRLGDTDKLIF
NA	TRDV1	TRDD3	TRDJ1	TGTGCTCTTGGGGACCCCTCTACGGTCACTGGGGGATCGGGGAAACTCATCTTT	CALGDPSTVTGGSGKLIF
few	TRDV1	NA	TRDJ1	TGTGCTCTCTTAGCTAGATCGCGGGACTACACCGATAAACTCATCTTT	CALLARSRDYTDKLIF
few	TRDV1	TRDD3	TRDJ1	TGTGCTCTTGGGGATTTCTCGTCCTTCGGTGGGGGATACATTAGCACCGATAAACTCATCTTT	CALGDFSSFGGGYISTDKLIF
few	TRDV1	TRDD2	TRDJ1	TGTGCTCTTGGGGCTTCCTACAGTACTGGGTCATACACCGATAAACTCATCTTT	CALGASYSTGSYTDKLIF
NA	TRDV1	TRDD3	TRDJ1	TGTGCTCTTGGGGACGCGCTTCCTGGGGGAATCCTCACCGATAAACTCATCTTT	CALGDALPGGILTDKLIF
few	TRDV1	TRDD2	TRDJ1	TGTGCTCTTGGGGATCCTACCCTTCCTGTTTTGCGGGGGCAAAACTACTACACCGATAAACTCATCTTT	CALGDPTLPVLRGQNYYTDKLIF
NA	TRDV1	NA	TRDJ1	TGTGCTCTTGGGGAACTCGAACCGGGAGGCACCGATAAACTCATCTTT	CALGELEPGGTDKLIF